These 26 T cell receptor beta chains share one sample of origin, sequenced in a study of CD8+ T cells in alopecia areata. Extraction of RNA preceded its reverse transcription into cDNA, which served as the sequencing template. Assay used: immunoSEQ multiplex PCR; TCRdb lists only in-frame clones, some missing. Of 35,000 to 45,000 clones in the sample, roughly 89% were seen once. Indicated treatment: oral pan-JAK inhibitor, 5-10 mg twice daily. The sample was CD8+ T cells sorted from blood, taken at week 24, from a patient treated with tofacitinib. The receptors originated from a human donor with alopecia areata.

The rearrangement links TRBV7-9 to TRBJ2-7; weak D call: TRBD1 (6 bases). The germline CDR1 and CDR2 sequences are SEHNR and FQNEAQ (reference sequence). The CDR3 is 13 residues long. V lost 8 bases and J 3 bases, leaving 14 bases between the germline ends. The CDR3 sequence: CASSTGFGYEQYF. The CDR3 coding sequence is TGTGCCAGCTCGACAGGATTCGGCTACGAGCAGTACTTC.

The gene calls are TRBV30 and TRBJ2-2; D gene unclear. V lost 0 bases and J lost 3, with 5 bases in between. Germline CDR1 reads GTSNPN; CDR2 reads SVGIG (reference sequence). There are 13 residues in the CDR3. For the CDR3, the DNA is TGTGCCTGGAGTGTAATAGACACCGGGGAGCTGTTTTTT. It codes for CAWSVIDTGELFF.

This chain uses TRBV7-3 with TRBJ2-2; D unresolved. V was shortened by 0 bases and J by 0 bases, with 11 bases between the two germline ends. This CDR3 has 17 residues. Germline values: CDR1 SGHTA, CDR2 FQGTGA. The CDR3 sequence: CASSLTTEKANTGELFF. The CDR3 nucleotides read TGTGCCAGCAGCTTAACGACCGAGAAAGCGAACACCGGGGAGCTGTTTTTT.

This chain connects TRBV18 to TRBJ2-7; 8 bases align to TRBD1. CDR3 size: 14 residues. The junction had 4 bases not matched to a gene; V was cut back by 1 base and J by 5 bases. CDR1 is KGHSH and CDR2 is LQKENI in the germline V gene. In DNA, the CDR3 is TGTGCCAGCTCACCACAGGACAGGGCCAACGAGCAGTACTTC. Protein product: CASSPQDRANEQYF.

This sequence joins TRBV19 and TRBJ2-7; weak D call: TRBD2 (5 bases). Trimming shortened V by 2 bases and J by 2 bases, and 7 bases separated the two germline ends. Germline CDR1 and CDR2: LNHDA and SQIVND (reference sequence). The CDR3 sequence is 13 residues long. This CDR3 is CASSISGTYEQYF. In DNA form, the CDR3 reads TGTGCCAGTAGTATATCGGGAACCTACGAGCAGTACTTC.

The rearrangement joins TRBV7-9 to TRBJ2-1, with D perhaps matching TRBD2 (6 bases). With 6 bases removed from V and 1 base from J, the gap between germline ends came to 16 bases. Germline loops: CDR1 SEHNR, CDR2 FQNEAQ (reference sequence). The CDR3 is 16 residues long. As DNA, the CDR3 is TGTGCCAGCAGAAAAATTATGGGAGGTTCCTACAATGAGCAGTTCTTC. It specifies CASRKIMGGSYNEQFF.

In its sample, this clone was seen once. The J gene is TRBJ2-2, the V gene TRBV28, with 9 bases that match TRBD1. With V trimmed by 6 bases and J by 5 bases, 4 bases remained unmatched. Germline V lookup: CDR1 MDHEN, CDR2 SYDVKM. This CDR3 is 14 amino acids long. The CDR3 nucleotides are TGTGCCAGCAGCAACAGGGGGCGTACCGGGGAGCTGTTTTTT. Its translation is CASSNRGRTGELFF.

The rearrangement uses TRBV4-1 and TRBJ2-5; perhaps TRBD1 as D (6 bases). The V gene lost 0 bases and the J gene lost 4 bases, with 15 bases spanning the gap. The length of the CDR3 is 16 residues. CDR1 and CDR2 from the germline V gene are MGHRA and YSYEKL. DNA of the CDR3: TGCGCCAGCAGCCAAGAAGGGGGTCTATCAGGAGAGACCCAGTACTTC. Its translation: CASSQEGGLSGETQYF.

This chain uses TRBV28 with TRBJ2-3; 8 bases are shared with TRBD1. V was pared by 6 bases and J by 5 bases, with 7 bases of the junction left unmatched. CDR1 and CDR2 (germline): MDHEN, SYDVKM. CDR3 length: 14 amino acids. The DNA of the CDR3 is TGTGCCAGCAGCCCGGACAGGGCCAAAGATACGCAGTATTTT. This encodes CASSPDRAKDTQYF.

The V gene is TRBV27, the J gene TRBJ2-5, with unresolved D. Germline loops: CDR1 MNHEY, CDR2 SMNVEV (reference sequence). The CDR3 has 14 residues. Trimming took off 8 bases at V and 5 bases at J, with 18 bases between the two ends. CDR3 protein: CASGGGVLGETQYF. CDR3 coding DNA: TGTGCCAGCGGCGGCGGCGTCCTAGGGGAGACCCAGTACTTC.

This clone turned up a few times. The V gene is TRBV9, the J gene TRBJ2-2; 8 bases match TRBD2. The germline gives CDR1 SGDLS, CDR2 YYNGEE. The junction had 8 bases not matched to a gene; V was cut back by 1 base and J by 6 bases. This CDR3 region has 16 residues. CDR3 in amino acids: CASSVQAGLVAGELFF. The CDR3 coding sequence is TGTGCCAGCAGCGTACAAGCGGGACTAGTGGCCGGGGAGCTGTTTTTT.

This chain connects TRBV4-1 to TRBJ2-3; the D is unclear. Trimming removed 1 base at V and 4 bases at J, with 6 bases between. CDR3 size: 13 residues. The germline CDR1 and CDR2 sequences are MGHRA and YSYEKL. CDR3 in amino acids: CASSQGSADTQYF. The CDR3 DNA sequence: TGCGCCAGCAGCCAAGGCAGCGCAGATACGCAGTATTTT.

The V call is TRBV7-8, the J call TRBJ2-7; 11 bases agree with TRBD2. The ends lost 1 base at V and 6 bases at J; junction bases unmatched: 5. The CDR3 covers 15 residues. Per the germline V gene, CDR1 is SGHVS and CDR2 is FQNEAQ. The CDR3 loop is CASSLGASGGSEQYF. For the CDR3, the DNA is TGTGCCAGCAGCTTAGGCGCTAGCGGGGGGAGCGAGCAGTACTTC.

The chain recombines TRBV10-2 with TRBJ2-7; D is uncertain. Germline V gene sequence: CDR1 WSHSY, CDR2 SAAADI. V shed 2 bases and J shed 5 bases, with 10 bases lying between them. The CDR3 sequence is 13 residues long. CDR3 DNA: TGCGCCAGCAGTGAGCGGGTCCTGGACGAGCAGTACTTC. It translates to CASSERVLDEQYF.

A word on this clone: Other DNA sequences within the sample encode an identical CDR3. In DNA, the CDR3 is TGTGCCAGCAGTGATAGTCCAGATGGCTCCTACAATGAGCAGTTCTTC. Translating it yields CASSDSPDGSYNEQFF. The chain recombines TRBV6-4 with TRBJ2-1, with unresolved D. V lost 3 bases and J lost 0, with 12 bases in between. CDR1 MRHNA and CDR2 SNTAGT come from the germline V gene. CDR3 length equals 16 residues.

The chain is built from TRBV27 and TRBJ1-6; 9 nucleotides agree with TRBD1. CDR1 is MNHEY, CDR2 SMNVEV, per germline (reference sequence). CDR3 length: 13 amino acids. The ends lost 6 bases at V and 9 bases at J; junction bases unmatched: 3. The CDR3 DNA sequence: TGTGCCAGCAGACGGGACAGGGCTTCACCCCTCCACTTT. This encodes CASRRDRASPLHF.

The rearrangement joins TRBV27 to TRBJ2-3; D possibly corresponds to TRBD1 (6 bases). The ends were cut back, 6 bases at V and 2 bases at J, with 9 bases in the middle. This CDR3 has 13 residues. Germline CDR1 and CDR2: MNHEY and SMNVEV (reference sequence). This CDR3 is CASSGQNTDTQYF. The CDR3 DNA follows: TGTGCCAGCAGCGGACAGAACACAGATACGCAGTATTTT.

The rearrangement joins TRBV27 to TRBJ2-7; the D gene is possibly TRBD1 (5 bases). This CDR3 is built from 15 residues. CDR1 is MNHEY, CDR2 SMNVEV, per germline (reference sequence). V lost 2 bases, J lost 1 base, and 12 bases lay in between. The DNA of the CDR3 is TGTGCCAGCAGTTTAAGTACAGGCCCATCCTACGAGCAGTACTTC. Protein product: CASSLSTGPSYEQYF.

The genes are TRBV30 and TRBJ2-3; D is undetermined. V lost 8 bases and J lost 0, with 9 bases in between. This CDR3 contains 12 residues. From germline, CDR1 is GTSNPN and CDR2 SVGIG (reference sequence). In nucleotides, the CDR3 is TGTGCCAGCCAGGACAGCACAGATACGCAGTATTTT. Translated: CASQDSTDTQYF.

The J gene is TRBJ2-7, the V gene TRBV11-2; D not resolved. Germline CDR1 SGHAT, CDR2 FQNNGV. The CDR3 has 14 amino acids. V dropped 1 base and J dropped 2 bases, with 9 bases sitting between them. As DNA, the CDR3 is TGTGCCAGCAGCTTAGGGCTGGGCACCTACGAGCAGTACTTC. This gives the protein CASSLGLGTYEQYF.

To note about this clone: This sample includes further DNA sequences coding for the same CDR3. The chain couples TRBV29-1 to TRBJ2-7, with D uncertain. V lost 2 bases and J 0 bases, leaving 8 bases between the germline ends. CDR1 is SQVTM and CDR2 is ANQGSEA in the germline V gene. The CDR3 has 13 residues. DNA of the CDR3: TGCAGCGTTGAACGTCAGGCCTCCTACGAGCAGTACTTC. It yields the protein CSVERQASYEQYF.

The gene calls are TRBV2 and TRBJ2-3; D could derive from TRBD1 or TRBD2 (6 bases each). Deletions cut 1 base from V and 1 base from J, with 15 bases between. CDR1 and CDR2 (germline): SNHLY, FYNNEI. The CDR3 length is 17 residues. DNA of the CDR3: TGTGCCAGCAGTGAAGAGATTGAGGGGGAGGGCACAGATACGCAGTATTTT. This encodes CASSEEIEGEGTDTQYF.

The rearrangement links TRBV7-9 to TRBJ2-1, with D unresolved. The germline gives CDR1 SEHNR, CDR2 FQNEAQ (reference sequence). Trimming cost V 5 bases and J 5 bases, with 10 bases left between them. The CDR3 sequence is 13 residues long. The CDR3 loop reads CASSPPGNNEQFF. In DNA form, the CDR3 reads TGTGCCAGCAGCCCCCCCGGCAACAATGAGCAGTTCTTC.

The V gene is TRBV27, the J gene TRBJ2-1, with D perhaps matching TRBD2 (6 bases). The CDR3 is 13 residues long. V dropped 8 bases and J dropped 4 bases, with 12 bases sitting between them. Germline CDR1 MNHEY, CDR2 SMNVEV (reference sequence). The CDR3 is CASGDSMYNEQFF. In nucleotides, the CDR3 is TGTGCCAGCGGGGACTCGATGTACAATGAGCAGTTCTTC.

The rearrangement uses TRBV5-1 and TRBJ2-5; D unclear. Trimming stripped 2 bases from V and 10 bases from J, with 12 bases between. The CDR3 runs 12 residues. CDR1 SGHRS and CDR2 YFSETQ come from the germline V gene. The CDR3 DNA is TGCGCCAGCAGCTTCGGTGAACGAGACCAGTACTTC. Protein sequence: CASSFGERDQYF.

The rearrangement links TRBV11-3 to TRBJ2-1; 10 bases map to TRBD2. The trim removed 3 bases at V and 5 bases at J, leaving 7 bases unmatched. The germline gives CDR1 SGHNT, CDR2 YENEEA. The CDR3 is made up of 16 amino acids. The CDR3 spells CASSFLSGGVDNEQFF. Here the CDR3 DNA reads TGTGCCAGCAGCTTCTTGAGCGGGGGGGTCGACAATGAGCAGTTCTTC.